The 15 T cell receptor beta chains presented below share a single source sample, sequenced in a study of blood T cell repertoires in COVID-19. Only in-frame clones appear in the TCRdb table, and some are missing; sequencing was by immunoSEQ multiplex PCR. The table records 150,000 or so clones, about 86% of them present only once. Specimen: peripheral blood. The receptors derive from a woman in her 70s with acute or convalescent COVID-19.

Of note for this clone: Compared with germline, one end of the junction differs, possibly owing to a read error. The chain is built from TRBV28 and TRBJ1-5; no definite D call. The length of the CDR3 is 16 residues. CDR1 and CDR2 from the germline V gene are MDHEN and SYDVKM. The CDR3 here is CASSHGRTYSNQPQHF. The CDR3 DNA reads TGTGCCAGCAGTCACGGCAGGACTTATAGCAATCAGCCTCAGCATTTT.

The chain uses TRBV3-1 (or the pseudogene TRBV3-2) and TRBJ1-1; D perhaps matches TRBD1 (5 bases). CDR1 and CDR2 from the germline V gene are LGHDT and YNNKEL (reference sequence). Trimming took 3 bases from V and 11 from J, leaving 10 bases between them. The CDR3 runs 11 residues. The CDR3 reads CASSHGGSAFF. The CDR3 DNA follows: TGTGCCAGCAGCCATGGGGGGTCGGCTTTCTTT.

V is TRBV28 and J is TRBJ2-7; D may be TRBD2 (5 bases). This CDR3 region has 12 residues. CDR1 is MDHEN, CDR2 SYDVKM, per germline. V dropped 5 bases and J dropped 2 bases, with 7 bases sitting between them. CDR3 in DNA: TGTGCCAGCAGTAACGGGGCCTACGAGCAGTACTTC. This codes for CASSNGAYEQYF. The complete variable domain, with remaining parts taken from reference TRBV28 and TRBJ2-7, reads DVKVTQSSRYLVKRTGEKVFLECVQDMDHENMFWYRQDPGLGLRLIYFSYDVKMKEKGDIPEGYSVSREKKERFSLILESASTNQTSMYLCASSNGAYEQYFGPGTRLTVT.

The rearrangement links TRBV12-3 or TRBV12-4 to TRBJ2-7, with D possibly TRBD2 on 6 matching bases. The CDR3 spans 11 residues. The ends were cut back, 6 bases at V and 6 bases at J, with 9 bases in the middle. CDR3: CASSRRGEQYF. CDR3 DNA sequence: TGTGCCAGCAGCCGGCGGGGCGAGCAGTACTTC.

The V and J genes are TRBV4-3 and TRBJ1-1; 10 bases agree with TRBD1. Germline values: CDR1 LGHNA, CDR2 YSLEER. The CDR3 runs 17 residues. The ends lost 4 bases at V and 0 bases at J; junction bases unmatched: 8. The CDR3 DNA reads as TGCGCCAGCAGCCCCGGGACAGGGGAGATTGTGAACACTGAAGCTTTCTTT. It specifies CASSPGTGEIVNTEAFF.

In this sample, this clone turned up once. V is TRBV9 and J is TRBJ2-1, with a possible D match to TRBD2 (5 bases). There are 16 residues in the CDR3. Germline loops: CDR1 SGDLS, CDR2 YYNGEE. Trimming took 0 bases from V and 5 from J, leaving 15 bases between them. CDR3 DNA sequence: TGTGCCAGCAGCGTAGCGCTCAGCGGCGCCCACAATGAGCAGTTCTTC. Protein sequence: CASSVALSGAHNEQFF.

This clone was seen only a few times. The chain is built from TRBV19 and TRBJ2-1; D possibly corresponds to TRBD2 (5 bases). Germline V gives CDR1 LNHDA, CDR2 SQIVND (reference sequence). The CDR3 is 13 residues long. The V end lost 7 bases, the J end lost 0 bases, and 7 bases lay between the germline ends. The CDR3 bases are TGTGCCAGTATTGGGAGCTCCTACAATGAGCAGTTCTTC. This encodes CASIGSSYNEQFF. Full variable domain (outside the CDR3, taken from reference TRBV19 and TRBJ2-1): DGGITQSPKYLFRKEGQNVTLSCEQNLNHDAMYWYRQDPGQGLRLIYYSQIVNDFQKGDIAEGYSVSREKKESFPLTVTSAQKNPTAFYLCASIGSSYNEQFFGPGTRLTVL.

The chain carries TRBV12-3 or TRBV12-4 and TRBJ1-5, with 7 bases fitting TRBD1. Trimming took 6 bases from V and 9 from J; bases not matched to a gene: 8. The CDR3 runs 13 residues. The CDR3 spells CASSLDRVAPQHF. CDR3 sequence (DNA): TGTGCCAGCAGCCTTGACAGGGTAGCGCCCCAGCATTTT.

The chain combines TRBV6-5 with TRBJ1-6; no reliable D call. The CDR3 is made up of 15 amino acids. Germline CDR1 is MNHEY and CDR2 is SVGAGI. V gave up 0 bases and J gave up 7 bases, with 10 bases separating them. The DNA for the CDR3 is TGTGCCAGCAGTTACTCGGCGGGAGGGAATTCACCCCTCCACTTT. Its translation: CASSYSAGGNSPLHF.

In this sample, this clone turned up a few times. The V gene is TRBV19, the J gene TRBJ2-1; 9 bases fit TRBD1. With V trimmed by 7 bases and J by 5 bases, 6 bases remained unmatched. Germline V gene data show CDR1 as LNHDA and CDR2 as SQIVND (reference sequence). There are 14 residues in the CDR3. This CDR3 is CASKPGQGNNEQFF. Here the CDR3 DNA reads TGTGCCAGTAAGCCGGGACAGGGCAACAATGAGCAGTTCTTC.

The V and J genes are TRBV19 and TRBJ1-6; a possible D gene is TRBD1 (6 bases). The V end lost 6 bases, the J end lost 7 bases, and 7 bases lay between the germline ends. The CDR3 covers 12 residues. Germline-derived CDR1 and CDR2 are LNHDA and SQIVND (reference sequence). DNA of the CDR3: TGTGCCAGTAGGGACAGAAATTCACCCCTCCACTTT. Translated, it gives CASRDRNSPLHF.

This clone was recorded once. This chain connects TRBV5-1 to TRBJ1-4, with D maybe TRBD1 (6 bases). Trimming removed 3 bases at V and 8 bases at J, with 20 bases between. Germline values: CDR1 SGHRS, CDR2 YFSETQ. CDR3 length: 16 residues. The CDR3 DNA sequence: TGCGCCAGCAGCTCAGACTCTTGGGGGCTGGGAGAAAAACTGTTTTTT. Amino acids: CASSSDSWGLGEKLFF.

The genes are TRBV10-3 and TRBJ2-4, with TRBD1 matching over 9 bases. The V gene end was trimmed by 0 bases and the J gene end by 1 base; junction bases not matched to a gene: 1. The length of the CDR3 is 16 residues. The V gene's germline CDR1 is ENHRY and CDR2 SYGVKD. The CDR3 spells CAISESGTGAKNIQYF. Here the CDR3 DNA reads TGTGCCATCAGTGAGTCCGGGACAGGGGCCAAAAACATTCAGTACTTC.

J is TRBJ1-4 and V is TRBV7-9; D is ambiguous. Germline V gene lookup returns CDR1 SEHNR and CDR2 FQNEAQ (reference sequence). Trimming took off 1 base at V and 0 bases at J, with 9 bases between the two ends. The CDR3 runs to 16 residues. The CDR3 sequence is CASSLVVTSTNEKLFF. The CDR3 DNA is TGTGCCAGCAGCTTAGTTGTGACATCAACTAATGAAAAACTGTTTTTT.

Only one count was recorded for this clone. At the DNA level, this CDR3 is encoded by other sequences in the same sample as well. The chain uses TRBV7-2 and TRBJ2-5; D gene unclear. Germline CDR1 SGHTA, CDR2 FQGNSA. The length of the CDR3 is 13 residues. The germline V and J ends were trimmed by 1 base and 5 bases, with 8 bases remaining between them. Here the CDR3 DNA reads TGTGCCAGCAGCTTAGGGGCACTTGAGACCCAGTACTTC. It codes for CASSLGALETQYF.